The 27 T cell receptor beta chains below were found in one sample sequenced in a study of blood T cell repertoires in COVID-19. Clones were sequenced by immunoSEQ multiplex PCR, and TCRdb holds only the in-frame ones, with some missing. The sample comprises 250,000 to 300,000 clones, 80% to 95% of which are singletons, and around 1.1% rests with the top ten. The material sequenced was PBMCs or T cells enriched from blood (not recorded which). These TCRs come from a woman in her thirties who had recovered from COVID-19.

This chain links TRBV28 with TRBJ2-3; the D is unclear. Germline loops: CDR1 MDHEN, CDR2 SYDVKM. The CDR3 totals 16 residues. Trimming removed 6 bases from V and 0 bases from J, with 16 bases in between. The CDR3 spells CASSQPRGGSTDTQYF. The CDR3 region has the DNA TGTGCCAGCAGCCAGCCTCGCGGCGGAAGCACAGATACGCAGTATTTT.

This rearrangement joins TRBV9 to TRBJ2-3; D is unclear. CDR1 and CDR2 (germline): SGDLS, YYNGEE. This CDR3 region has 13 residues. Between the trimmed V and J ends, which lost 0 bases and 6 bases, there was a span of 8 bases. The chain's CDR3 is CASSVVPTDTQYF. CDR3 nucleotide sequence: TGTGCCAGCAGCGTAGTGCCTACCGATACGCAGTATTTT.

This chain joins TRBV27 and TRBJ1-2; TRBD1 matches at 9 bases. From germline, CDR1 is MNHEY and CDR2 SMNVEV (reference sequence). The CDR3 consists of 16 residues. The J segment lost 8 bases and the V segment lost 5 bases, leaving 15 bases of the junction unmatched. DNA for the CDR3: TGTGCCAGCAGTACTCATTCCGGGACAGGGCGGGGAGGCTACACCTTC. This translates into CASSTHSGTGRGGYTF.

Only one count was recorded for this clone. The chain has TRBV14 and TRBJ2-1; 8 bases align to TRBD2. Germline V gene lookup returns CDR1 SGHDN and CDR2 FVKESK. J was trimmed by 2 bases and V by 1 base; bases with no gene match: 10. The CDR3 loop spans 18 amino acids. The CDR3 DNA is TGTGCCAGCAGCCAAGTACGGCAAGGGACTAGAACCTACAATGAGCAGTTCTTC. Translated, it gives CASSQVRQGTRTYNEQFF.

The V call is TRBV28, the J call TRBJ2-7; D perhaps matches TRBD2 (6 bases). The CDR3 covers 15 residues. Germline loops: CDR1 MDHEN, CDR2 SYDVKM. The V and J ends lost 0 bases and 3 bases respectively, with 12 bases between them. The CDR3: CASSLWMEGFYEQYF. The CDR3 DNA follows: TGTGCCAGCAGTTTATGGATGGAGGGGTTCTACGAGCAGTACTTC.

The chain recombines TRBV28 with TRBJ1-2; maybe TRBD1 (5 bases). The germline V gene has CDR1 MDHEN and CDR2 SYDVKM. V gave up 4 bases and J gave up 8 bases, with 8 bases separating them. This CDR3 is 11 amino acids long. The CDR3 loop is CASSSREGYTF. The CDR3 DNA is TGTGCCAGCAGTTCCAGGGAAGGCTACACCTTC.

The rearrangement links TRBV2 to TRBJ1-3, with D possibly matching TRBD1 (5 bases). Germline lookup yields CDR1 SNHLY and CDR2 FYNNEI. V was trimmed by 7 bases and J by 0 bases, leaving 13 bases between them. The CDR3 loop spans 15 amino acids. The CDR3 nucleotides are TGTGCCAGCACAATCGGGACTTCCTCTGGAAACACCATATATTTT. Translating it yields CASTIGTSSGNTIYF. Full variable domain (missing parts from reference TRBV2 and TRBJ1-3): EPEVTQTPSHQVTQMGQEVILRCVPISNHLYFYWYRQILGQKVEFLVSFYNNEISEKSEIFDDQFSVERPDGSNFTLKIRSTKLEDSAMYFCASTIGTSSGNTIYFGEGSWLTVV.

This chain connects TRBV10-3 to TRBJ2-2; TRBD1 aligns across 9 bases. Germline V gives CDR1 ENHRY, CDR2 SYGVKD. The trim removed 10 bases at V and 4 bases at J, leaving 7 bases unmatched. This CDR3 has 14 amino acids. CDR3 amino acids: CATNRGQTTGELFF. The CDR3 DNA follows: TGTGCCACAAACAGGGGGCAGACCACCGGGGAGCTGTTTTTT.

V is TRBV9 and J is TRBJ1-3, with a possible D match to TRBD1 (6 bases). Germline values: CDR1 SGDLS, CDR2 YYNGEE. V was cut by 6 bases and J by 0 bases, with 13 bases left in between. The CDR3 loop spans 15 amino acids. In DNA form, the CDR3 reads TGTGCCAGCACTGGACAGATCAGCTCTGGAAACACCATATATTTT. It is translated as CASTGQISSGNTIYF.

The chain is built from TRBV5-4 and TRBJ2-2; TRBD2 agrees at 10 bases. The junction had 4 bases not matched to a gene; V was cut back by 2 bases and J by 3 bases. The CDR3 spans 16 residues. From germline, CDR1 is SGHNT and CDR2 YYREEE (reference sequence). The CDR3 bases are TGTGCCAGCAGCTTCGCGCTAGCGGGAGACACCGGGGAGCTGTTTTTT. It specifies CASSFALAGDTGELFF.

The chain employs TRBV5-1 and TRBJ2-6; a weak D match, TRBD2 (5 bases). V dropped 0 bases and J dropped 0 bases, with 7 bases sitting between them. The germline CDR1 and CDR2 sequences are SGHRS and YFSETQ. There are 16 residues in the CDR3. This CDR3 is CASSLGRDSGANVLTF. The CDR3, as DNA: TGCGCCAGCAGCTTGGGACGGGACTCTGGGGCCAACGTCCTGACTTTC.

DNA for the CDR3: TGTGCCAGCAGCGTAGAAGGCTGGGGCAGGGTGGACGAGCAGTACTTC. As protein: CASSVEGWGRVDEQYF. The genes are TRBV9 and TRBJ2-7; TRBD1 is a possible D gene (5 bases). Germline lookup yields CDR1 SGDLS and CDR2 YYNGEE. V dropped 0 bases and J dropped 5 bases, with 18 bases sitting between them. The CDR3 consists of 16 residues. The variable domain in full, completed from reference TRBV9 and TRBJ2-7, reads DSGVTQTPKHLITATGQRVTLRCSPRSGDLSVYWYQQSLDQGLQFLIQYYNGEERAKGNILERFSAQQFPDLHSELNLSSLELGDSALYFCASSVEGWGRVDEQYFGPGTRLTVT.

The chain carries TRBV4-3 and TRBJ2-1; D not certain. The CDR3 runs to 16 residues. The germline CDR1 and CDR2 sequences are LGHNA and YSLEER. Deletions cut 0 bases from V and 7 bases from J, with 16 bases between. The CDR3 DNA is TGCGCCAGCAGCCAAGATGGTAGTTCTAATATAAATGAGCAGTTCTTC. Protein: CASSQDGSSNINEQFF.

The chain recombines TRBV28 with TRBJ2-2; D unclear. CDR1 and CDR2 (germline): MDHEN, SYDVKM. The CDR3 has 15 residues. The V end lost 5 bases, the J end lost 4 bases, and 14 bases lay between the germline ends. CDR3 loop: CASSPLREITGELFF. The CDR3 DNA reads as TGTGCCAGCAGTCCCCTGAGAGAGATCACCGGGGAGCTGTTTTTT. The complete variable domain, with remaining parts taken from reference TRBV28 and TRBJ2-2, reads DVKVTQSSRYLVKRTGEKVFLECVQDMDHENMFWYRQDPGLGLRLIYFSYDVKMKEKGDIPEGYSVSREKKERFSLILESASTNQTSMYLCASSPLREITGELFFGEGSRLTVL.

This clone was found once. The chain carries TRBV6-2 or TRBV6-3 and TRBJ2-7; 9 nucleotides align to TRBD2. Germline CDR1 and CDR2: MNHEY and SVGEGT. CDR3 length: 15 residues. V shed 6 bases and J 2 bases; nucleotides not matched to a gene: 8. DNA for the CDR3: TGTGCCAGCAGCCACTGGACTAGCGCAACCTACGAGCAGTACTTC. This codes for CASSHWTSATYEQYF.

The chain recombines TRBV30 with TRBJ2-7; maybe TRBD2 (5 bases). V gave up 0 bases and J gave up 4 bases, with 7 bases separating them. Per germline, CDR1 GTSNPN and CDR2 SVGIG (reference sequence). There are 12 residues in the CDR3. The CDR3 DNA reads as TGTGCCTGGAGTGTAACGGGGTACGAGCAGTACTTC. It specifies CAWSVTGYEQYF.

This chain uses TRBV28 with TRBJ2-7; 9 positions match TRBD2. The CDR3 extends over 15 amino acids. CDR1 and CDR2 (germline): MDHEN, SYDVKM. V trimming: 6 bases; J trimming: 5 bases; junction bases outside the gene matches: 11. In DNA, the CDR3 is TGTGCCAGCAGAGTCGGACTAGCGAATAGAGACGAGCAGTACTTC. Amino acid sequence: CASRVGLANRDEQYF. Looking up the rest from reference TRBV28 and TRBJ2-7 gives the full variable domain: DVKVTQSSRYLVKRTGEKVFLECVQDMDHENMFWYRQDPGLGLRLIYFSYDVKMKEKGDIPEGYSVSREKKERFSLILESASTNQTSMYLCASRVGLANRDEQYFGPGTRLTVT.

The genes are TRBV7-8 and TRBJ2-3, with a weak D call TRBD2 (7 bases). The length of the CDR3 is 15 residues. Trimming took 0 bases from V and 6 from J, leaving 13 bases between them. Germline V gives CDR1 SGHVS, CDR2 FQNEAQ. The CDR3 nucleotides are TGTGCCAGCAGCTTAGCGCTGAGGGGGGGCGATACGCAGTATTTT. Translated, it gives CASSLALRGGDTQYF.

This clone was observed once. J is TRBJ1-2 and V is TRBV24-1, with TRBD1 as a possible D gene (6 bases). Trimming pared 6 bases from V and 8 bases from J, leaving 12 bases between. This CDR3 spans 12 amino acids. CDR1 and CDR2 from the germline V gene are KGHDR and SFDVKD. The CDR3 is CATSPQGRGYTF. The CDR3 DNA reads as TGTGCCACCAGTCCCCAGGGGCGCGGCTACACCTTC.

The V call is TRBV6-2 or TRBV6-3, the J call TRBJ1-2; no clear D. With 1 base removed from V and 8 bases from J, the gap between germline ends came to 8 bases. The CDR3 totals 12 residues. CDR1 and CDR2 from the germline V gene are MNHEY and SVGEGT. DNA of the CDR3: TGTGCCAGCAGTTACTATATGTCGGGCTACACCTTC. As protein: CASSYYMSGYTF.

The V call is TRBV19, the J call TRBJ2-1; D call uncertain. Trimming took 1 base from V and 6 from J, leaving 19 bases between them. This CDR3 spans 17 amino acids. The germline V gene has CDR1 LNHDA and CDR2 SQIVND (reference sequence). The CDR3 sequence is CASSIGVVLSEGNEQFF. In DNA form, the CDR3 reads TGTGCCAGTAGTATAGGGGTGGTCCTCAGCGAAGGCAATGAGCAGTTCTTC.

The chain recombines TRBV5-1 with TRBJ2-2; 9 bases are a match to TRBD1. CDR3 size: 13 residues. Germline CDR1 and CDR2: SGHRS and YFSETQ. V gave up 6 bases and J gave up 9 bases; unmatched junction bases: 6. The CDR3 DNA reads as TGCGCCAGCAACCGGGACAGGGATCGGGAGCTGTTTTTT. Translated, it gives CASNRDRDRELFF.

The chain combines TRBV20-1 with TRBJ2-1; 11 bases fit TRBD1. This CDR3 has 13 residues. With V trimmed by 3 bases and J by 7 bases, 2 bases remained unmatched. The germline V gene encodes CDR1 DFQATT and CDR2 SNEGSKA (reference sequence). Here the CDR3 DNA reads TGCAGTGCTAGTCGGGACAGGGGGAATGAGCAGTTCTTC. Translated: CSASRDRGNEQFF.

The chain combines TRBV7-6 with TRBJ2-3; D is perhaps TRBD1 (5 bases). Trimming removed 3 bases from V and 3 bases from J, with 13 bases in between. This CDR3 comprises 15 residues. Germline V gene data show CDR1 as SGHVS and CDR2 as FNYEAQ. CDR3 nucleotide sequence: TGTGCCAGCAGCTTGCAGGGTGGTTGGACAGATACGCAGTATTTT. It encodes CASSLQGGWTDTQYF.

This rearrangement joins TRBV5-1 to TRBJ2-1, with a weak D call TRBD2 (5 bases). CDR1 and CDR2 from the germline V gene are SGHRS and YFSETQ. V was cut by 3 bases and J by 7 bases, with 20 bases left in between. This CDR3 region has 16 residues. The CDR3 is CASSSREPKDFNEQFF. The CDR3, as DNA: TGCGCCAGCAGCTCCCGGGAACCCAAGGACTTTAATGAGCAGTTCTTC. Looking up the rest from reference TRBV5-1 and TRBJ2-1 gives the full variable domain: KAGVTQTPRYLIKTRGQQVTLSCSPISGHRSVSWYQQTPGQGLQFLFEYFSETQRNKGNFPGRFSGRQFSNSRSEMNVSTLELGDSALYLCASSSREPKDFNEQFFGPGTRLTVL.

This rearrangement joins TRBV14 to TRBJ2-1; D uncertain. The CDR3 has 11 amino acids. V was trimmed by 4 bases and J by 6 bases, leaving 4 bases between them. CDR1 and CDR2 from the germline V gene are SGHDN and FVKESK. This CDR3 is CASSLINEQFF. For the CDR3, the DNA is TGTGCCAGCAGCCTCATCAATGAGCAGTTCTTC.

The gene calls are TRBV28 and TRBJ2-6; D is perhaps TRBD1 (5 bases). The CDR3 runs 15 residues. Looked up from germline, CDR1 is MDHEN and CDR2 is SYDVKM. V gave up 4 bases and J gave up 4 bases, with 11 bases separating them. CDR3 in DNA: TGTGCCAGCAGTTCAGGGTCATCAGGGGCCAACGTCCTGACTTTC. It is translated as CASSSGSSGANVLTF.